This entry lists 7 T cell receptor beta chains sequenced from one sample in a study of T-cell reconstitution after alpha-beta-depleted transplantation in children. A library of TCRbeta sequences, prepared with unique molecular identifiers, was generated. Each CDR3 protein gets one entry after TCRdb re-called the PCR reads with MiXCR. Counted here are approximately 400,000 distinct CDR3 sequences, 16% occurring once; the ten biggest clones make up 29%. Sample: PBMCs, mostly from graft donor cells, taken 360 days after TCRalphabeta/CD19-depleted stem cell transplant. The receptor source for this set is a boy in the first two years of life who had a stem cell transplant for Wiskott-Aldrich syndrome, so the T cells may come from the graft donor.

The chain joins TRBV3-1 to TRBJ2-7; D might be TRBD1 (6 bases). The CDR3 extends over 17 amino acids. V was shortened by 2 bases and J by 0 bases, with 17 bases between the two germline ends. Germline V gives CDR1 LGHDT, CDR2 YNNKEL (reference sequence). The CDR3 spells CASSQITQGRISYEQYF. DNA of the CDR3: TGTGCCAGCAGCCAAATTACGCAGGGGCGAATCTCCTACGAGCAGTACTTC.

This clonotype came up many times. The V and J genes are TRBV12-3 or TRBV12-4 and TRBJ2-1; D gene uncertain. V lost 6 bases, J lost 7 bases, and 7 bases lay in between. There are 11 residues in the CDR3. CDR3 sequence (DNA): TGTGCCAGCAGGGTTCGAAATGAGCAGTTCTTC. Translation: CASRVRNEQFF.

This clonotype was observed a few times. The V and J genes are TRBV15 and TRBJ2-5, with 8 bases identical to TRBD1. Germline lookup yields CDR1 LNHNV and CDR2 YYDKDF (reference sequence). Losses at the gene ends were 7 bases for V and 4 bases for J; bases not matched to a gene: 11. The CDR3 sequence is 15 residues long. This CDR3 is CATNLFPTGGETQYF. CDR3 nucleotide sequence: TGTGCCACCAATCTCTTCCCCACAGGGGGAGAGACCCAGTACTTC.

This clonotype was observed a handful of times. The chain joins TRBV12-3 or TRBV12-4 to TRBJ2-1; 12 positions match TRBD2. The V segment lost 4 bases and the J segment 8 bases; nucleotides outside the gene matches: 9. The CDR3 sequence is 16 residues long. The CDR3: CASSYRTSGKRDEQFF. The CDR3 coding sequence is TGTGCCAGCAGTTACCGGACTAGCGGGAAAAGGGATGAGCAGTTCTTC.

This sequence joins TRBV6-5 and TRBJ2-1; the D call may be TRBD1 or TRBD2 (5 bases each). Germline V CDR1 and CDR2: MNHEY, SVGAGI. The CDR3 runs 13 residues. The germline V and J ends were trimmed by 7 bases and 4 bases, with 11 bases remaining between them. The CDR3 DNA reads as TGTGCCAGCACTTCGGGACGGTACAATGAGCAGTTCTTC. It specifies CASTSGRYNEQFF.

There are a few counts of this clonotype. CDR3 loop: CASSVQGRTGELFF. DNA of the CDR3: TGTGCCAGCAGTGTTCAGGGACGCACCGGGGAGCTGTTTTTT. This chain uses TRBV2 with TRBJ2-2, with D perhaps being TRBD1 or TRBD2 (5 bases each). The germline gives CDR1 SNHLY, CDR2 FYNNEI. V was trimmed by 4 bases and J by 4 bases, leaving 10 bases between them. The CDR3 runs to 14 residues. The full variable domain, completed using reference TRBV2 and TRBJ2-2, is EPEVTQTPSHQVTQMGQEVILRCVPISNHLYFYWYRQILGQKVEFLVSFYNNEISEKSEIFDDQFSVERPDGSNFTLKIRSTKLEDSAMYFCASSVQGRTGELFFGEGSRLTVL.

This clonotype was observed a few times. V usage is TRBV20-1 and J usage is TRBJ2-7; a possible D gene is TRBD2 (6 bases). The V gene's germline CDR1 is DFQATT and CDR2 SNEGSKA (reference sequence). Trimming stripped 4 bases from V and 3 bases from J, with 31 bases between. The CDR3 sequence is 19 residues long. CDR3 nucleotides: TGCAGTGCTACTAATCAGAAAGCGGGCCTAACCATTTCTTTCTACGAGCAGTACTTC. This sequence encodes CSATNQKAGLTISFYEQYF.